This paragraph reports one T cell receptor beta chain. This clone has more than one count but fewer than ten. Its binding antigen is unknown. Per-base quality was not reported, and no clone a single base away is much larger than it. The data were obtained in a study of OX40 agonist ivuxolimab in advanced cancers. A note on the overall study: Ivuxolimab was a fully human IgG2 agonistic monoclonal antibody targeting the costimulatory receptor OX40 (CD134). Intravenous ivuxolimab was administered to patients every 2 weeks at six dose levels: 0.01, 0.1, 0.3, 1.5, 3 and 10 mg/kg. Of the roughly 52 dose-escalation patients, hepatocellular carcinoma was present in roughly 19, melanoma in some 15, renal cell carcinoma in 9 and head and neck cancer in 9. A male proportion of almost 85% and a mean age of approximately 62 years, ranging from roughly 23 to 80, were recorded for the dose-escalation cohort. Patients were allowed to have had prior anti-PD-1, anti-PD-L1 or anti-CTLA-4 therapy, and approximately 43% of the dose-escalation patients had previously received checkpoint inhibitors. Partial responses occurred in three dose-escalation patients, of whom one had hepatocellular carcinoma and two had cutaneous melanoma. Peripheral TCRbeta sequencing aimed to test whether ivuxolimab altered TCR sequence diversity and caused clonal T-cell expansion. The paper reports the monotherapy dose-escalation portion (N of about 50 patients) of the phase I ivuxolimab trial.

The CDR3 starts with the cysteine, ends with the phenylalanine, and has 15 residues. Left in the record is the CDR3 DNA by itself, 45 bases read in frame from the first base. Compared with germline, V lacks 1 base and J lacks 1 base; bases without a gene match: 1. The germline V gene specifies KGHSH as CDR1 and LQKENI as CDR2. For sequencing of the TCRbeta CDR3 region, genomic DNA was extracted from the sorted cells. TCRbeta CDR3 regions were sequenced using the immunoSEQ Assay. TCRdb provides this immuneACCESS table in a form limited to in-frame rearrangements. Some clones are lacking; in checked studies, under half of them reflect an unresolved V gene, and why the rest are absent is not known. The sample contains 40,000 to 60,000 clones, around 89% of them found a single time. Roughly 11% of the sample lies in the top ten. The trial excluded patients who had a history of autoimmune disease or were on systemic immunosuppression. Peripheral blood for TCR sequencing was collected from all dose cohorts at baseline, on cycle 4 day 1, and on cycle 7 day 1. Samples were obtained from an open-label, multicenter, first-in-human phase I dose-escalation trial of ivuxolimab. The trial enrolled adults with locally advanced or metastatic head and neck squamous cell, hepatocellular, melanoma or renal cell carcinoma. Before TCR sequencing, CD4+ T cells and CD8+ T cells were sorted from peripheral blood as separate populations.

Summary of the overall study and its limitations: At doses of 0.1 to 3.0 mg/kg, clonal expansion of both CD4+ and CD8+ T cells in blood was seen between baseline and week 6. Antigen specificity was not determined for the clonally expanded peripheral T cells. Low levels of normalized T-cell clonal expansion were also seen in some patients who did not respond. Partial responders in the 0.1-3.0 mg/kg groups had among the lowest normalized peripheral clonal expansion, especially among CD8+ T cells. After ivuxolimab, CD8+ T cells had more expanded clones than CD4+ T cells on average.

The TCR sequence derives from an adult with an advanced solid tumor such as melanoma, head and neck, liver or kidney cancer. The chain is made from TRBV18 and TRBJ2-1, and 7 junction bases match TRBD1. The specimen comprised CD4+ or CD8+ T cells sorted from blood, sampled in a trial of the OX40 agonist ivuxolimab. The nucleotides are TGTGCCAGCTCACCACAGGGGGCGTCCTACAATGAGCAGTTCTTC. Translated, this gives CASSPQGASYNEQFF. The CDR3 plus the reference TRBV18 and TRBJ2-1 genes for the other parts give the full variable domain: NAGVMQNPRHLVRRRGQEARLRCSPMKGHSHVYWYRQLPEEGLKFMVYLQKENIIDESGMPKERFSAEFPKEGPSILRIQQVVRGDSAAYFCASSPQGASYNEQFFGPGTRLTVL.